This TCR beta chain was documented in a study of blood T cell repertoires in COVID-19. Study-wide background: The cDNA or gDNA used as material had been derived from T cells, B-cell-depleted T cells, or PBMCs.

TCRdb's table, derived via immunoSEQ multiplex PCR, lists solely in-frame clones and lacks some. The sample has about 480,000 clones, about nine tenths seen once. Germline V lookup: CDR1 DFQATT, CDR2 SNEGSKA (reference sequence). The CDR3 contains 17 residues. J was trimmed by 5 bases and V by 5 bases; bases with no gene match: 17. Participants spanned ages about 18 to 100 years and resided in roughly 22 US areas. Participants were placed into cohorts based on the clinical history they reported. Either two negative PCRs, clearance, or symptom resolution qualified Cohort 3 donors as recovered. This TCR came from a woman between 55 and 75 years old who had recovered from COVID-19. The material sequenced was PBMCs or T cells enriched from blood (not recorded which). The chain joins TRBV20-1 to TRBJ2-5; TRBD2 aligns across 10 bases. CDR3 loop: CSAGGDLAGVPGETQYF. The CDR3 nucleotides are TGCAGTGCTGGTGGAGACCTAGCGGGGGTCCCGGGGGAGACCCAGTACTTC.